What follows are 19 T cell receptor beta chains derived from one specimen sequenced in a study of T-cell reconstitution after alpha-beta-depleted transplantation in children. Library preparation (for TCRbeta) was performed with unique molecular identifiers. TCRdb used MiXCR to reprocess the PCR reads, holding one entry per CDR3 protein. The data contain tens of thousands of distinct CDR3 sequences, around 16% of them singletons. The source was PBMCs, mostly from graft donor cells, collected 180 days after TCRalphabeta/CD19-depleted stem cell transplant. The origin of the receptors is a male patient aged 2 to 9 who had a stem cell transplant for acute lymphoblastic leukemia, so the T cells may come from the graft donor.

CDR3 bases: TGTGCCAGCAGCCTCACCCTTCCTGGGGCCAACGTCCTGACTTTC. Amino acid sequence: CASSLTLPGANVLTF. The V and J genes are TRBV6-1 and TRBJ2-6; no clear D. CDR3 size: 15 residues. Germline CDR1 and CDR2: MNHNS and SASEGT. Trimming pared 6 bases from V and 2 bases from J, leaving 11 bases between.

There are a few counts of this clonotype. V is TRBV29-1 and J is TRBJ2-6; D ambiguous. Germline values: CDR1 SQVTM, CDR2 ANQGSEA. V lost 4 bases, J lost 0 bases, and 16 bases lay in between. The CDR3 extends over 17 amino acids. The CDR3 region has the DNA TGCAGCGTTGCCCTCTTTTCTCGGTTCTCTGGGGCCAACGTCCTGACTTTC. Its translation: CSVALFSRFSGANVLTF. The complete variable domain, with remaining parts taken from reference TRBV29-1 and TRBJ2-6, reads SAVISQKPSRDICQRGTSLTIQCQVDSQVTMMFWYRQQPGQSLTLIATANQGSEATYESGFVIDKFPISRPNLTFSTLTVSNMSPEDSSIYLCSVALFSRFSGANVLTFGAGSRLTVL.

This clonotype has just a few counts. The CDR3 DNA is TGTGCCAGCAGCCTAAATTCACCCCTCCACTTT. Translated, it gives CASSLNSPLHF. This chain joins TRBV7-2 and TRBJ1-6, with D uncertain. Trimming left V 5 bases short and J 7 bases short, with 3 bases between. The CDR3 contains 11 residues. Germline CDR1 is SGHTA and CDR2 is FQGNSA.

Comment on this clonotype: This sequence may be a read error, since a much larger clone differs from it by one base. This chain joins TRBV20-1 and TRBJ2-7; no definite D call. The CDR3 sequence is 17 residues long. Looked up from germline, CDR1 is DFQATT and CDR2 is SNEGSKA (reference sequence). Here the CDR3 DNA reads TGCTGTGCTAGAGATTCGGTGGTACGTGTACTCCACTACGAGCAGTACTTC. Its protein product is CCARDSVVRVLHYEQYF.

V usage is TRBV7-2 and J usage is TRBJ2-5; 8 bases match TRBD1. After removal of 2 bases from V and 5 bases from J, the junction contained 7 bases not matched to a gene. The CDR3 loop spans 15 amino acids. Per the germline V gene, CDR1 is SGHTA and CDR2 is FQGNSA. CDR3 nucleotide sequence: TGTGCCAGCAGCTTATCGCAGGGGGCCACGGAGACCCAGTACTTC. Translating it yields CASSLSQGATETQYF.

This clonotype was detected ten times or more. The chain uses TRBV6-2 or TRBV6-3 and TRBJ1-3, with D possibly TRBD1 on 6 matching bases. CDR1 and CDR2 (germline): MNHEY, SVGEGT. The CDR3 has 16 residues. The V and J ends lost 2 bases and 0 bases respectively, with 11 bases between them. The CDR3 DNA reads as TGTGCCAGCAGTTACCAACCGGACAGCTCTGGAAACACCATATATTTT. Amino acid sequence: CASSYQPDSSGNTIYF.

In this sample, this clonotype turned up a few times. J is TRBJ1-2 and V is TRBV6-4; D ambiguous. The germline gives CDR1 MRHNA, CDR2 SNTAGT. The CDR3 extends over 17 amino acids. CDR3 loop: CVPDHGGNEFSNYGYTF. The CDR3 DNA reads TGTGTCCCGGACCACGGAGGGAATGAGTTCTCTAACTATGGCTACACCTTC.

Remarks on this clonotype: The junction departs from the called germline gene at one end, perhaps through a read error. V usage is TRBV12-3 or TRBV12-4 and J usage is TRBJ2-5; the D is unclear. The CDR3 is 13 amino acids. DNA for the CDR3: TGTGCCAGCAGCCGCGACACCGAAGAGAACCAGTACTTC. It codes for CASSRDTEENQYF.

This clonotype was detected a few times. This sequence joins TRBV9 and TRBJ1-1, with unresolved D. Trimming shortened V by 2 bases and J by 1 base, and 3 bases separated the two germline ends. The CDR3 contains 12 residues. Per germline, CDR1 SGDLS and CDR2 YYNGEE. CDR3 nucleotides: TGTGCCAGCAGCGTCGAGAACACTGAAGCTTTCTTT. It yields the protein CASSVENTEAFF.

This clonotype appeared a few times. V is TRBV12-3 or TRBV12-4 and J is TRBJ2-4; D ambiguous. V lost 7 bases and J 7 bases, leaving 14 bases between the germline ends. This CDR3 is built from 13 residues. CDR3: CASTPQVENIQYF. In DNA, the CDR3 is TGTGCCAGCACCCCCCAGGTCGAGAACATTCAGTACTTC.

This clonotype was counted only a few times. This chain links TRBV6-5 with TRBJ2-2; tentatively, D is TRBD1 (5 bases). This CDR3 comprises 15 residues. Germline CDR1 and CDR2: MNHEY and SVGAGI. V lost 4 bases, J lost 6 bases, and 15 bases lay in between. The chain's CDR3 is CASSLDTLPPGELFF. In DNA form, the CDR3 reads TGTGCCAGCAGTTTGGACACCCTCCCTCCCGGGGAGCTGTTTTTT.

On this clonotype: This may stem from a read error, because a much larger clone lies one nucleotide away. V and J are TRBV20-1 and TRBJ1-4; D unresolved. Between the trimmed V and J ends, which lost 1 base and 5 bases, there was a span of 11 bases. Germline values: CDR1 DFQATT, CDR2 SNEGSKA (reference sequence). This CDR3 contains 14 residues. The CDR3 loop is CSARVLTGNEKLFF. In DNA form, the CDR3 reads TGCAGTGCTAGAGTCTTGACGGGGAATGAAAAACTGTTTTTT.

This clonotype appeared a few times. V is TRBV7-8 and J is TRBJ2-2; D unclear. This CDR3 spans 15 amino acids. Germline CDR1 is SGHVS and CDR2 is FQNEAQ. The germline V and J ends were trimmed by 5 bases and 7 bases, with 17 bases remaining between them. Here the CDR3 reads CASSPIFGFSGELFF. CDR3 DNA sequence: TGTGCCAGCAGCCCTATATTCGGGTTTAGCGGGGAGCTGTTTTTT.

This chain connects TRBV12-5 to TRBJ2-1; perhaps TRBD2 as D (7 bases). V lost 7 bases and J lost 0, with 22 bases in between. This CDR3 comprises 18 residues. Germline V CDR1 and CDR2: LGHNT, FRNRAP. This CDR3 is CASVSWGGHTGSYNEQFF. The CDR3 DNA reads TGTGCTAGTGTCTCTTGGGGGGGACACACGGGCTCCTACAATGAGCAGTTCTTC.

This clonotype occurred a few times. DNA for the CDR3: TGCGCCAGCAAGAAGCAACACACCGGGGAGCTGTTTTTT. Its translation: CASKKQHTGELFF. The V and J genes are TRBV5-1 and TRBJ2-2; no clear D. The germline V gene has CDR1 SGHRS and CDR2 YFSETQ. The V gene lost 6 bases and the J gene lost 3 bases, with 9 bases spanning the gap. The CDR3 runs to 13 residues.

This chain connects TRBV5-1 to TRBJ1-3, with D unresolved. The CDR3 contains 14 residues. Trimming stripped 0 bases from V and 3 bases from J, with 7 bases between. Germline-derived CDR1 and CDR2 are SGHRS and YFSETQ. CDR3 DNA sequence: TGCGCCAGCAGCTTGGCTGGGGTTGGAAACACCATATATTTT. Its translation: CASSLAGVGNTIYF. Combining the CDR3 with reference TRBV5-1 and TRBJ1-3 gives the whole variable domain KAGVTQTPRYLIKTRGQQVTLSCSPISGHRSVSWYQQTPGQGLQFLFEYFSETQRNKGNFPGRFSGRQFSNSRSEMNVSTLELGDSALYLCASSLAGVGNTIYFGEGSWLTVV.

The chain links TRBV5-6 to TRBJ1-1; D possibly corresponds to TRBD1 (6 bases). With 0 bases removed from V and 7 bases from J, the gap between germline ends came to 10 bases. The V gene's germline CDR1 is SGHDT and CDR2 YYEEEE. This CDR3 is built from 13 residues. CDR3 bases: TGTGCCAGCAGCTTGGCCACAGGGCTTGAAGCTTTCTTT. This gives the protein CASSLATGLEAFF.

V usage is TRBV20-1 and J usage is TRBJ2-5, with 10 bases matching TRBD2. The germline V gene has CDR1 DFQATT and CDR2 SNEGSKA (reference sequence). The CDR3 consists of 16 residues. After removal of 5 bases from V and 2 bases from J, the junction contained 11 bases not matched to a gene. DNA of the CDR3: TGCAGTGCTGGGGCGGATAGCGGGGGGTGGCAAGAGACCCAGTACTTC. It codes for CSAGADSGGWQETQYF.

This clonotype was counted ten times or more. J is TRBJ2-3 and V is TRBV7-2, with a possible D match to TRBD2 (6 bases). Trimming removed 3 bases from V and 2 bases from J, with 15 bases in between. The CDR3 runs to 16 residues. In germline, CDR1 is SGHTA, CDR2 FQGNSA. CDR3 loop: CASSFLQAGTTDTQYF. In DNA, the CDR3 is TGTGCCAGCAGCTTCCTCCAGGCGGGGACCACAGATACGCAGTATTTT.